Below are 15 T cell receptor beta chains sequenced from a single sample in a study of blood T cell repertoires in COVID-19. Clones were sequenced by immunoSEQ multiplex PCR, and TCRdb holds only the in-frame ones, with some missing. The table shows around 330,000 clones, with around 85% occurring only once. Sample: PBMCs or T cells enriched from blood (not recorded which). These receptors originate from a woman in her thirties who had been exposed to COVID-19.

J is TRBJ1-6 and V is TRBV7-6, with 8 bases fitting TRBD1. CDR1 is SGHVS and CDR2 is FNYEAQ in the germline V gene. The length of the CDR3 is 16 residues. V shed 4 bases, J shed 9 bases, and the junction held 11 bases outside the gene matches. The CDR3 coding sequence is TGTGCCAGCAGCTCTCGAGAGAGGACAGGGCGTTCACCCCTCCACTTT. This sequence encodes CASSSRERTGRSPLHF.

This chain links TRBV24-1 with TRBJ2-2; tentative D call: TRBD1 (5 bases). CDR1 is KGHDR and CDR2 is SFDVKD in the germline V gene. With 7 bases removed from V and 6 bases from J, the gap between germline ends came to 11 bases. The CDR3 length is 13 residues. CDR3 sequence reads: CATRNQGPGELFF. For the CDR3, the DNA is TGTGCCACCAGGAATCAGGGCCCCGGGGAGCTGTTTTTT.

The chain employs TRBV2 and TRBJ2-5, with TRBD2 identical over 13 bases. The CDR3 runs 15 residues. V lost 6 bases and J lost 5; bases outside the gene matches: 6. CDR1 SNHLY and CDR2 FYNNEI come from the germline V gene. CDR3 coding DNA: TGTGCCAGCAGGGGACTAGCGGGAAAGGGGGAGACCCAGTACTTC. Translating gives CASRGLAGKGETQYF.

Written as DNA, the CDR3 is TGCGCCAGCAGCTTCGATCTACTTCCCATTCAGTACTTC. Its translation: CASSFDLLPIQYF. This chain uses TRBV5-1 with TRBJ2-4, with unresolved D. The CDR3 covers 13 residues. Germline CDR1 is SGHRS and CDR2 is YFSETQ. The ends were cut back, 2 bases at V and 9 bases at J, with 12 bases in the middle.

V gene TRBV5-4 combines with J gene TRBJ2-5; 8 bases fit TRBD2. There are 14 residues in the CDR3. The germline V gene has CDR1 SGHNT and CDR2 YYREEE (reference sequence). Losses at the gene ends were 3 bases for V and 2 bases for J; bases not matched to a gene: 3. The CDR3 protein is CASSSGGTQETQYF. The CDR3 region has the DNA TGTGCCAGCAGCTCGGGGGGGACTCAAGAGACCCAGTACTTC.

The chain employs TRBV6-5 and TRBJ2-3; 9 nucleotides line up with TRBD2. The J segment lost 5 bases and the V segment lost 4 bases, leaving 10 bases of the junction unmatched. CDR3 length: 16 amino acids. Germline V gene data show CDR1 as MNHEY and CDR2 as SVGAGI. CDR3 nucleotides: TGTGCCAGCAGTTCCATAGCGGGGGAATTGGGAGATACGCAGTATTTT. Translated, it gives CASSSIAGELGDTQYF.

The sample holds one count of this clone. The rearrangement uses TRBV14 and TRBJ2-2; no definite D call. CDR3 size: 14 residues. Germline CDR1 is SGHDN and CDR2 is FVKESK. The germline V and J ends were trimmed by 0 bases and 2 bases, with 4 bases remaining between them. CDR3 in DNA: TGTGCCAGCAGCCAAGACTATAACACCGGGGAGCTGTTTTTT. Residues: CASSQDYNTGELFF. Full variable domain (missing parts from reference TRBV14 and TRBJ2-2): EAGVTQFPSHSVIEKGQTVTLRCDPISGHDNLYWYRRVMGKEIKFLLHFVKESKQDESGMPNNRFLAERTGGTYSTLKVQPAELEDSGVYFCASSQDYNTGELFFGEGSRLTVL.

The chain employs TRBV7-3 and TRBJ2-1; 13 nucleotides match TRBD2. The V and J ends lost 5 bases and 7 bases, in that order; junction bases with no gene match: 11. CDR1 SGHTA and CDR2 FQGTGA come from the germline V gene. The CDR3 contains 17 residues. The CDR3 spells CASSPQITSGRANEQFF. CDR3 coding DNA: TGTGCCAGCAGCCCTCAGATAACTAGCGGGAGGGCAAATGAGCAGTTCTTC.

The CDR3 sequence is CASSARMRDRDGYTF. DNA of the CDR3: TGTGCCAGCAGCGCCCGGATGAGGGACAGAGATGGCTACACCTTC. The gene calls are TRBV7-2 and TRBJ1-2, with 7 bases fitting TRBD1. V shed 5 bases and J 6 bases; nucleotides not matched to a gene: 12. CDR3 length: 15 residues. CDR1 is SGHTA and CDR2 is FQGNSA in the germline V gene.

The CDR3 reads CASSVNLNTEAFF. CDR3 coding DNA: TGTGCCAGCAGTGTCAACTTGAACACTGAAGCTTTCTTT. The chain carries TRBV2 and TRBJ1-1; D unresolved. The V end lost 4 bases, the J end lost 0 bases, and 6 bases lay between the germline ends. Germline V gene data show CDR1 as SNHLY and CDR2 as FYNNEI. The CDR3 totals 13 residues. The whole variable domain, filled in from reference TRBV2 and TRBJ1-1, reads EPEVTQTPSHQVTQMGQEVILRCVPISNHLYFYWYRQILGQKVEFLVSFYNNEISEKSEIFDDQFSVERPDGSNFTLKIRSTKLEDSAMYFCASSVNLNTEAFFGQGTRLTVV.

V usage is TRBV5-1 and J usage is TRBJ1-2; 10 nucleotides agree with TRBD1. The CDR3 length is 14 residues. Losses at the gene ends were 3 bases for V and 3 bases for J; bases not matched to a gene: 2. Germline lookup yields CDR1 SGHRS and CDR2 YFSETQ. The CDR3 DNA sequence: TGCGCCAGCAGCTCGACAGGGGGCGACTATGGCTACACCTTC. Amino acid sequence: CASSSTGGDYGYTF.

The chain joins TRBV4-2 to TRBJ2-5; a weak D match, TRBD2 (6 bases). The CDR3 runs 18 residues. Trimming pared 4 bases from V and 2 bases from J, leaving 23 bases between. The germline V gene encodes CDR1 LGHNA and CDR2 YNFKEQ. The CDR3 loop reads CASSLLMGGPSGQETQYF. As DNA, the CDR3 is TGTGCCAGCAGCCTCCTAATGGGAGGTCCGAGCGGTCAAGAGACCCAGTACTTC.

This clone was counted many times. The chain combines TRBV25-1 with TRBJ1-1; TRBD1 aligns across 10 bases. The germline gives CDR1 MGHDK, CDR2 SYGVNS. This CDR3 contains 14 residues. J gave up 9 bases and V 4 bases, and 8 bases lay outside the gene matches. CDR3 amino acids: CASSVFGTGEQAFF. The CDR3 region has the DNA TGTGCCAGCAGTGTCTTCGGGACAGGGGAGCAAGCTTTCTTT.

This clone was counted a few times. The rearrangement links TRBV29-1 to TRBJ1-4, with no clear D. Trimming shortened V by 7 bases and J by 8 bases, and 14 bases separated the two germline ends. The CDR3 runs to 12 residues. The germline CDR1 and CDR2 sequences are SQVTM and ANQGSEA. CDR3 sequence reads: CSAYRQQEKLFF. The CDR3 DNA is TGCAGCGCCTACCGACAACAGGAAAAACTGTTTTTT. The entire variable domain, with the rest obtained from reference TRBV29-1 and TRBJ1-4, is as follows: SAVISQKPSRDICQRGTSLTIQCQVDSQVTMMFWYRQQPGQSLTLIATANQGSEATYESGFVIDKFPISRPNLTFSTLTVSNMSPEDSSIYLCSAYRQQEKLFFGSGTQLSVL.

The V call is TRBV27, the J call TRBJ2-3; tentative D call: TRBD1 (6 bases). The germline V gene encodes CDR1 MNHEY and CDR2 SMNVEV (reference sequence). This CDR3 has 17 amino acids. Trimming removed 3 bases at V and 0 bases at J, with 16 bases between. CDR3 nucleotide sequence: TGTGCCAGCAGTTTCTTATTTAGGACAGCCAGCACAGATACGCAGTATTTT. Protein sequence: CASSFLFRTASTDTQYF.